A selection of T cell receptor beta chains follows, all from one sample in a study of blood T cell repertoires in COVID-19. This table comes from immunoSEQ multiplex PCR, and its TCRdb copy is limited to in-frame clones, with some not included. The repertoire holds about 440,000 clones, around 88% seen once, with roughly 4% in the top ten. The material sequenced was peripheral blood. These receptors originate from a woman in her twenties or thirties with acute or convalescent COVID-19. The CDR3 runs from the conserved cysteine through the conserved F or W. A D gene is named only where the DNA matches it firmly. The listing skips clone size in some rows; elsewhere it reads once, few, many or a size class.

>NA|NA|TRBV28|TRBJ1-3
CASSSTLGGNTIYF
TGTGCCAGCAGTTCGACCCTAGGTGGAAACACCATATATTTT
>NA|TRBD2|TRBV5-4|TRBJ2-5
CASRRGTSGKTQETQYF
TGTGCCAGCAGACGCGGGACTAGCGGAAAAACTCAAGAGACCCAGTACTTC
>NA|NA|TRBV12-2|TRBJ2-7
CASRLDRSYEQYF
TGTGCAAGTCGCTTAGACAGGTCCTACGAGCAGTACTTC
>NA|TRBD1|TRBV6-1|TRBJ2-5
CASSEFTGEETQYF
TGTGCCAGCAGTGAATTTACAGGGGAAGAGACCCAGTACTTC
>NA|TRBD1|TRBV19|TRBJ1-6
CASSVRDSDNSPLHF
TGTGCCAGTAGTGTCCGGGACAGCGATAATTCACCCCTCCACTTT
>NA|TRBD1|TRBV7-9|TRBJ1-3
CASSLKGTGPGNTIYF
TGTGCCAGCAGTCTAAAAGGGACAGGGCCTGGAAACACCATATATTTT
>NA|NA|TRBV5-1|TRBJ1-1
CASSPWGRGRNTEAFF
TGCGCCAGCAGCCCTTGGGGCAGGGGTAGGAACACTGAAGCTTTCTTT
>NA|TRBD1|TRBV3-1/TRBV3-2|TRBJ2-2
CASSLSRRQGRELFF
TGTGCCAGCAGCCTCTCCCGTAGACAGGGGAGGGAGCTGTTTTTT
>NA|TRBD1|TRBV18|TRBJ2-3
CASSPLGTGGQDTQYF
TGTGCCAGCTCACCATTAGGGACAGGGGGCCAGGATACGCAGTATTTT
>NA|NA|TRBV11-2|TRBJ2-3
CASSRNRVDTQYF
TGTGCCAGCAGCCGGAACAGGGTTGATACGCAGTATTTT
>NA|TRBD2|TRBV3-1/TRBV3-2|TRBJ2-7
CASSQAGSGGLSYEQYF
TGTGCCAGCAGCCAAGCAGGGAGCGGGGGGCTCTCCTACGAGCAGTACTTC
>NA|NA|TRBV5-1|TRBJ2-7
CASSPRSRGYEQYF
TGCGCCAGCAGCCCGAGGAGCAGGGGCTACGAGCAGTACTTC
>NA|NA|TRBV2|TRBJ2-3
CASRAPSATQYF
TGTGCCAGCAGGGCCCCTAGCGCTACGCAGTATTTT
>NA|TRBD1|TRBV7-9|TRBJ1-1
CASSLGQGASENTEAFF
TGTGCCAGCAGCTTAGGGCAGGGGGCCTCCGAGAACACTGAAGCTTTCTTT
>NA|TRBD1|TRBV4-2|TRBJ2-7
CASSQDVSFIGQGVTYEQYF
TGTGCCAGCAGCCAAGACGTGAGCTTTATTGGACAGGGCGTTACCTACGAGCAGTACTTC
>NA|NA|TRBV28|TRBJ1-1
CASSNSWDTEAFF
TGTGCCAGCAGTAACAGTTGGGACACTGAAGCTTTCTTT
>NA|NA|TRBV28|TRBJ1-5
CASSFGAGRGPQHF
TGTGCCAGCAGTTTTGGCGCAGGGAGGGGGCCCCAGCATTTT
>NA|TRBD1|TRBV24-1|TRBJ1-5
CATSGTGVNNQPQHF
TGTGCCACCAGTGGGACAGGGGTCAACAATCAGCCCCAGCATTTT
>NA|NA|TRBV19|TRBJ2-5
CASSIIREETQYF
TGTGCCAGTAGTATAATAAGAGAAGAGACCCAGTACTTC
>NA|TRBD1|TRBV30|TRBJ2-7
CAWTRGTGAYEQYF
TGTGCCTGGACCAGAGGGACAGGGGCCTACGAGCAGTACTTC
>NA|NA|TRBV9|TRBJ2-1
CASSVEAGTVYNEQFF
TGTGCCAGCAGCGTAGAGGCGGGGACAGTATACAATGAGCAGTTCTTC
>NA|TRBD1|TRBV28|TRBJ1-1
CASRGTGGTFF
TGTGCCAGCAGGGGGACAGGGGGAACTTTCTTT
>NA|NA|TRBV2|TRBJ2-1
CASRATGFGEQFF
TGTGCCAGCAGAGCTACAGGATTCGGAGAGCAGTTCTTC
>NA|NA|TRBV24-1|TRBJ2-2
CATSDESGGRPSGELFF
TGTGCCACCAGTGATGAGAGTGGGGGGAGGCCTTCCGGGGAGCTGTTTTTT
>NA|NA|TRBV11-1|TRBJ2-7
CASSSNRLLSAEQYF
TGTGCCAGCAGCTCGAACAGGTTACTGTCCGCCGAGCAGTACTTC
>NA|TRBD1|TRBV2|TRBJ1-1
CASSGDSREAFF
TGTGCCAGCAGTGGGGACAGCCGAGAAGCTTTCTTT
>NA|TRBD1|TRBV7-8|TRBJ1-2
CASSQGGRYGYTF
TGTGCCAGCAGCCAAGGGGGCCGGTATGGCTACACCTTC
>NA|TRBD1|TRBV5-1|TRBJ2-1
CASTQTGSGYNEQFF
TGCGCCAGCACGCAGACAGGGAGCGGCTACAATGAGCAGTTCTTC
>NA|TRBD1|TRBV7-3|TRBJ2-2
CASSLIGTGSSSGELFF
TGTGCCAGCAGCTTAATTGGGACAGGGAGTAGCTCCGGGGAGCTGTTTTTT
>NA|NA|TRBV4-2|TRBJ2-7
CASSQVSSTEQYF
TGTGCCAGCAGCCAAGTTAGCAGCACCGAGCAGTACTTC
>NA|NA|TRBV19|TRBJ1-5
CASSPEVGRNQPQHF
TGTGCCAGTAGCCCGGAGGTCGGACGCAATCAGCCCCAGCATTTT
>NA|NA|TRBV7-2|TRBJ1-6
CASSIRWGRRWEISPLHF
TGTGCCAGCAGCATTCGGTGGGGCCGCCGTTGGGAAATTTCACCCCTCCACTTT
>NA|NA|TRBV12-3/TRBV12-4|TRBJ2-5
CASSLGRKETQYF
TGTGCCAGCAGTTTAGGTAGAAAAGAGACCCAGTACTTC
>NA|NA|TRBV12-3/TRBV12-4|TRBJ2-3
CASSLEWDTQYF
TGTGCCAGCAGCCTAGAGTGGGATACGCAGTATTTT
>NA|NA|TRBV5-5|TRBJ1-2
CASSVATNYGYTF
TGTGCCAGCAGCGTGGCTACTAACTATGGCTACACCTTC
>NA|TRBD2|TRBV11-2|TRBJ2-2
CASSRRAGAGTGELFF
TGTGCCAGCAGCCGCAGAGCGGGGGCCGGCACCGGGGAGCTGTTTTTT
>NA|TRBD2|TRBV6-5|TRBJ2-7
CASRSSGGAPYEQYF
TGTGCCAGCAGATCCAGCGGGGGGGCCCCCTACGAGCAGTACTTC
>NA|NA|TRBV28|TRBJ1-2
CASSLAFRGYYGYTF
TGTGCCAGCAGTTTAGCATTCCGGGGGTACTATGGCTACACCTTC
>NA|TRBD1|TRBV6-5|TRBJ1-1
CASSIGTGAEAFF
TGTGCCAGCAGTATCGGGACAGGCGCTGAAGCTTTCTTT
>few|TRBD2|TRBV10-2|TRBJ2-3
CASNLGSGGSDTQYF
TGCGCCAGCAACCTTGGTAGCGGGGGGTCAGATACGCAGTATTTT
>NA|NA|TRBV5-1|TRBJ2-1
CASSLTGDNEQFF
TGCGCCAGCAGCCTGACGGGGGACAATGAGCAGTTCTTC
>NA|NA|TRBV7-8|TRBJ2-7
CASSLDPPRADYEQYF
TGTGCCAGCAGCTTAGACCCGCCGCGGGCCGACTACGAGCAGTACTTC
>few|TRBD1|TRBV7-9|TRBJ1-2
CASSTWTGSGNGYTF
TGTGCCAGCAGCACGTGGACAGGGAGCGGTAATGGCTACACCTTC
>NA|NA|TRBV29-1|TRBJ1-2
CSAVGGEQGYTF
TGCAGCGCCGTCGGCGGGGAGCAAGGCTACACCTTC
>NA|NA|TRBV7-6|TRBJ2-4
CASSLARISETRPPAKNIQYF
TGTGCCAGCAGCTTAGCGCGGATTTCTGAAACAAGGCCGCCGGCCAAAAACATTCAGTACTTC
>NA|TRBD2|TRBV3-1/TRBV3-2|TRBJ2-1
CASSGTSGGYNEQFF
TGTGCCAGCAGCGGAACTAGCGGGGGTTACAATGAGCAGTTCTTC
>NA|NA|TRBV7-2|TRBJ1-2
CASSPRQRGYTF
TGTGCCAGCAGCCCCCGACAGCGCGGCTACACCTTC
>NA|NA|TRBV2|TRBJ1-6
CASGRRLDSPLHF
TGTGCCAGCGGTCGGAGGCTTGATTCACCCCTCCACTTT
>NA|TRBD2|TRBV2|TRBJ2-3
CASSVAGGNTQYF
TGTGCCAGCAGTGTAGCGGGGGGGAATACGCAGTATTTT
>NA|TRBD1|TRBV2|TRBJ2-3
CASSSRDRATDTQYF
TGTGCCAGCAGCTCACGCGACAGGGCCACAGATACGCAGTATTTT
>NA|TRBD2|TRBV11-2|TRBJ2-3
CAIARGLAGGSTDTQYF
TGTGCCATCGCGCGGGGACTAGCGGGGGGTTCCACAGATACGCAGTATTTT
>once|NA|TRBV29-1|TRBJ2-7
CSVGETGYEQYF
TGCAGCGTGGGGGAAACAGGGTACGAGCAGTACTTC
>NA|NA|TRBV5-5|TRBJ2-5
CASSLIPQVSETQYF
TGTGCCAGCAGCTTGATCCCCCAGGTCTCGGAGACCCAGTACTTC
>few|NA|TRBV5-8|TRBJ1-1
CASSTGSTEAFF
TGTGCCAGCAGCACGGGGAGCACTGAAGCTTTCTTT
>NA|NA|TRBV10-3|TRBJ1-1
CAIRQRTPNTEAFF
TGTGCCATCAGACAGAGGACACCGAACACTGAAGCTTTCTTT
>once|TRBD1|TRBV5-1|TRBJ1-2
CASSPPGTGHYGYTF
TGCGCCAGCAGCCCACCCGGGACAGGGCACTATGGCTACACCTTC
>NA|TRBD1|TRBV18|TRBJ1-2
CASSRQGHYGYTF
TGTGCCAGCTCACGACAGGGACACTATGGCTACACCTTC
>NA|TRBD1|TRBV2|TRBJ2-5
CASSEAGTGASETQYF
TGTGCCAGCAGTGAAGCCGGGACAGGGGCGTCAGAGACCCAGTACTTC
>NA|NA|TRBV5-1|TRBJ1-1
CASSLDRGSNTEAFF
TGCGCCAGCAGCTTGGATCGGGGATCGAACACTGAAGCTTTCTTT